The 17 T cell receptor beta chains below all came from one sample that was sequenced in a study of OX40 agonist ivuxolimab in advanced cancers. Libraries were prepared by immunoSEQ multiplex PCR; TCRdb keeps only in-frame clonotypes and omits some of them. The sample yields roughly 25,000 clones, roughly 82% seen once. The sequences come from CD4+ or CD8+ T cells sorted from blood, collected in a trial of the OX40 agonist ivuxolimab. The receptors derive from an adult with an advanced solid tumor such as melanoma, head and neck, liver or kidney cancer.

This chain links TRBV6-5 with TRBJ2-5; D possibly corresponds to TRBD2 (6 bases). The V end lost 0 bases, the J end lost 1 base, and 9 bases lay between the germline ends. Germline loops: CDR1 MNHEY, CDR2 SVGAGI. The CDR3 is made up of 15 amino acids. The CDR3 sequence is CASSYSGGFQETQYF. The CDR3, as DNA: TGTGCCAGCAGTTACTCGGGGGGTTTCCAAGAGACCCAGTACTTC.

The J gene is TRBJ2-6, the V gene TRBV6-1, with no clear D. The germline gives CDR1 MNHNS, CDR2 SASEGT. The CDR3 runs 14 residues. The V gene lost 6 bases and the J gene lost 4 bases, with 10 bases spanning the gap. The CDR3 protein is CASRVLEGANVLTF. The CDR3 nucleotides are TGTGCCAGCAGGGTACTCGAGGGGGCCAACGTCCTGACTTTC.

Written as DNA, the CDR3 is TGTGCCAGCAGCCAAATAGACACCTACGAGCAGTACTTC. Translated: CASSQIDTYEQYF. The V and J genes are TRBV4-2 and TRBJ2-7; D not resolved. The CDR3 runs to 13 residues. Germline V lookup: CDR1 LGHNA, CDR2 YNFKEQ. The V gene lost 2 bases and the J gene lost 2 bases, with 7 bases spanning the gap.

This clone has a single count. This rearrangement joins TRBV9 to TRBJ2-7, with D perhaps TRBD1 (6 bases). In germline, CDR1 is SGDLS, CDR2 YYNGEE. This CDR3 contains 14 residues. Trimming took 3 bases from V and 0 from J, leaving 10 bases between them. The CDR3 DNA is TGTGCCAGCAGCGGTGGACAGTTCTCCTACGAGCAGTACTTC. Translated: CASSGGQFSYEQYF.

In this sample, this clone turned up once. The chain couples TRBV5-6 to TRBJ2-1; D is unresolved. Germline values: CDR1 SGHDT, CDR2 YYEEEE. Trimming left V 3 bases short and J 2 bases short, with 12 bases between. The CDR3 has 15 residues. DNA for the CDR3: TGTGCCAGCAGCTGGTGGGTAGTAACCTACAATGAGCAGTTCTTC. Protein sequence: CASSWWVVTYNEQFF.

This rearrangement joins TRBV13 to TRBJ2-7, with D perhaps being TRBD1 or TRBD2 (6 bases each). Trimming removed 6 bases from V and 4 bases from J, with 28 bases in between. Germline V gene data show CDR1 as PRHDT and CDR2 as FYEKMQ (reference sequence). CDR3 length: 18 amino acids. The CDR3 spells CASRAFGPPGASGYEQYF. CDR3 nucleotide sequence: TGTGCCAGCAGAGCCTTTGGGCCCCCGGGGGCCTCCGGGTACGAGCAGTACTTC.

The sample holds a few counts of this clone. This chain connects TRBV5-3 to TRBJ2-7; D is perhaps TRBD1 or TRBD2 (7 bases each). TRBV5-3 is recorded as an ORF, its role being uncertain. Deletions cut 4 bases from V and 0 bases from J, with 14 bases between. The CDR3 contains 15 residues. CDR3 nucleotide sequence: TGTGCCAGAAGCCGACAGGGAGGGCTCTCCTACGAGCAGTACTTC. It translates to CARSRQGGLSYEQYF.

The chain links TRBV6-5 to TRBJ1-1, with 8 bases that match TRBD1. After removal of 5 bases from V and 10 bases from J, the junction contained 6 bases not matched to a gene. Germline-derived CDR1 and CDR2 are MNHEY and SVGAGI. The CDR3 covers 12 residues. CDR3 nucleotide sequence: TGTGCCAGCAGTCGGACAGGGCTTACAGCTTTCTTT. Translating it yields CASSRTGLTAFF.

A word on this clone: A much larger clone differs by one base, so this may be a read error. The rearrangement joins TRBV4-2 to TRBJ1-1; no clear D. Germline V CDR1 and CDR2: LGHNA, YNFKEQ. The CDR3 totals 12 residues. The germline V and J ends were trimmed by 4 bases and 1 base, with 4 bases remaining between them. DNA for the CDR3: TGTGCCAGCAGCCCTCGGAACACTGAAGCTTTCTTT. It encodes CASSPRNTEAFF.

Comment on this clone: Additional DNA sequences in this sample encode the identical CDR3. The chain carries TRBV6-1 and TRBJ2-7; 11 nucleotides agree with TRBD1. The J segment lost 4 bases and the V segment lost 6 bases, leaving 5 bases of the junction unmatched. Per germline, CDR1 MNHNS and CDR2 SASEGT. The CDR3 is made up of 14 amino acids. DNA for the CDR3: TGTGCCAGCAGCGCCGGGACAGGGGGGTACGAGCAGTACTTC. This gives the protein CASSAGTGGYEQYF.

This clone was observed once. The chain uses TRBV19 and TRBJ1-1; 11 bases match TRBD1. The CDR3 sequence is 12 residues long. Looked up from germline, CDR1 is LNHDA and CDR2 is SQIVND (reference sequence). The J segment lost 7 bases and the V segment lost 8 bases, leaving 3 bases of the junction unmatched. CDR3 DNA: TGTGCCAGTTGGACAGGGGGCGGTGAAGCTTTCTTT. Protein sequence: CASWTGGGEAFF.

This clone was seen a single time. V gene TRBV6-1 combines with J gene TRBJ2-7, with 9 positions matching TRBD1. From germline, CDR1 is MNHNS and CDR2 SASEGT. The J segment lost 4 bases and the V segment lost 4 bases, leaving 8 bases of the junction unmatched. This CDR3 has 15 residues. This CDR3 reads CASSGRTGEAYEQYF. The CDR3 nucleotides read TGTGCCAGCAGTGGGCGGACAGGGGAGGCGTACGAGCAGTACTTC.

J is TRBJ2-5 and V is TRBV27; 8 bases line up with TRBD1. This CDR3 spans 16 amino acids. Trimming took 5 bases from V and 2 from J; bases not matched to a gene: 10. CDR1 MNHEY and CDR2 SMNVEV come from the germline V gene (reference sequence). DNA of the CDR3: TGTGCCAGCAGTCCCGCGGACAGGGTGGGGCAAGAGACCCAGTACTTC. It specifies CASSPADRVGQETQYF.

The chain joins TRBV23-1 to TRBJ1-4; a possible D gene is TRBD1 (5 bases). TRBV23-1 carries the ORF label, with uncertain function. CDR3 length: 14 residues. With 3 bases removed from V and 6 bases from J, the gap between germline ends came to 11 bases. The CDR3 sequence: CASSQGPWHEKLFF. The CDR3, as DNA: TGCGCCAGCAGTCAGGGGCCCTGGCATGAAAAACTGTTTTTT.

The chain is built from TRBV29-1 and TRBJ2-7; D is ambiguous. This CDR3 comprises 13 residues. The germline V gene encodes CDR1 SQVTM and CDR2 ANQGSEA. V shed 7 bases and J shed 1 base, with 14 bases lying between them. The CDR3 bases are TGCAGCGCTGGTTCGTTAAATTCCTACGAGCAGTACTTC. Translating gives CSAGSLNSYEQYF.

This chain links TRBV7-8 with TRBJ2-7; D gene unclear. Germline V CDR1 and CDR2: SGHVS, FQNEAQ. The CDR3 loop spans 11 amino acids. Trimming took off 6 bases at V and 3 bases at J, with 6 bases between the two ends. The CDR3: CASSGVYEQYF. The CDR3 nucleotides are TGTGCCAGCAGTGGAGTCTACGAGCAGTACTTC.

V is TRBV7-8 and J is TRBJ1-2; D uncertain. The germline CDR1 and CDR2 sequences are SGHVS and FQNEAQ. The CDR3 has 16 amino acids. The V gene lost 4 bases and the J gene lost 0 bases, with 15 bases spanning the gap. CDR3 DNA: TGTGCCAGCAGCTCCCCAACCTGGGGTTCTAACTATGGCTACACCTTC. Translated, it gives CASSSPTWGSNYGYTF.